This is a list of T cell receptor beta chains from one sample in a study of neurological immune-mediated disorders. TCRdb analysed the 5' RACE reads with MiXCR anew, one entry per CDR3 protein. This repertoire shows some 20,000 distinct CDR3 sequences, 27% found once; its top ten account for roughly 34%. What was sequenced was PBMCs. Source of these receptors: a man aged 45-60 years with HTLV-1-associated myelopathy (HAM/TSP). Both conserved end residues are part of each CDR3. Each record gives: clone size, V gene, J gene, D gene, CDR3 DNA, CDR3 protein. A D gene is named only where the DNA matches it firmly. Part of the rows lack a size; the others show once, few, many or a class for expanded clones.

>NA|TRBV10-3|TRBJ1-5|TRBD1
TGTGCCATCAGTGAGGGACAGGGGGCGAGCTTTGCGGCCCAGCATTTT
CAISEGQGASFAAQHF
>NA|TRBV12-3/TRBV12-4|TRBJ2-5|NA
TGTGCCAGCAGTTTAGCAGGGGCGCTAAACCAAGAGACCCAGTACTTC
CASSLAGALNQETQYF
>NA|TRBV7-8|TRBJ2-7|NA
TGTGCCAGCAGCTTAGGTGGCAGTGGCTCCTACGAGCAGTACTTC
CASSLGGSGSYEQYF
>NA|TRBV2|TRBJ1-2|TRBD1
TGTGCCAGCAGCGACGGGACAGGGAACTATGGCTACACCTTC
CASSDGTGNYGYTF
>NA|TRBV7-2|TRBJ2-4|TRBD1
TGTGCCAGCAGCAGGGACAGGGTGAACATTCAGTACTTC
CASSRDRVNIQYF
>NA|TRBV11-3|TRBJ2-3|NA
TGTGCCAGCAGCTTAAGGGGGGGATCCACAGATACGCAGTATTTT
CASSLRGGSTDTQYF
>NA|TRBV20-1|TRBJ1-2|TRBD1
TGCAGTGCTCGAGGGGGCTTGGACTATGGCTACACCTTC
CSARGGLDYGYTF
>many|TRBV7-2|TRBJ2-1|NA
TGTGCCAGCAGCGAACGGGCCAGCTCCTACAATGAGCAGTTCTTC
CASSERASSYNEQFF
>medium-sized|TRBV7-9|TRBJ2-7|TRBD1
TGTGCCAGCATCACGGACAGGGGCTACGAGCAGTACTTC
CASITDRGYEQYF
>NA|TRBV27|TRBJ2-7|NA
TGTGCCAGCAGTTTACGTCCAGGCTACGAGCAGTACTTC
CASSLRPGYEQYF
>few|TRBV5-1|TRBJ2-5|NA
TGCGCCAGCAGCTTGGGGGGACAACAAGAGACCCAGTACTTC
CASSLGGQQETQYF
>NA|TRBV20-1|TRBJ1-1|NA
TGCAGTGCTAGAACCCGGGGGACTGAAGCTTTCTTT
CSARTRGTEAFF
>many|TRBV6-5|TRBJ2-5|NA
TGTGCCAGCAGTCCAACGACGCCGGGACTTTTACAAGAGACCCAGTACTTC
CASSPTTPGLLQETQYF
>many|TRBV7-3|TRBJ2-1|TRBD2
TGTGCCAGCAGCTTGGGACTAGCGGGAGGAGAGCAGTTCTTC
CASSLGLAGGEQFF
>NA|TRBV27|TRBJ2-2|NA
TGTGCCAGCAATCCAGACGCACCTAACACCGGGGAGCTGTTTTTT
CASNPDAPNTGELFF
>NA|TRBV20-1|TRBJ2-7|TRBD1
TGCAGTGCTAGAGGCAACAGGGGGCTTAGCTCCTACGAGCAGTACTTC
CSARGNRGLSSYEQYF
>NA|TRBV5-1|TRBJ1-1|NA
TGCGCCAGCAGCTTACCGGGAGCTGAAGCTTTCTTT
CASSLPGAEAFF
>few|TRBV7-2|TRBJ2-3|TRBD2
TGTGCCAGCAGCCCCCACGGCGGGGGGGCAAATACGCAGTATTTT
CASSPHGGGANTQYF
>few|TRBV9|TRBJ2-7|TRBD2
TGTGCCAGCAGCGTAGCCCGGACTAGCGGGGGCACCTACGAGCAGTACTTC
CASSVARTSGGTYEQYF
>NA|TRBV2|TRBJ2-7|NA
TGTGCCACCGCCGGGACATTTGGCTACGAGCAGTACTTC
CATAGTFGYEQYF
>NA|TRBV3-1|TRBJ1-2|NA
TGTGCCAGCAGCCGCCGTTCGACCGGTGGCTACACCTTC
CASSRRSTGGYTF
>few|TRBV20-1|TRBJ2-3|TRBD2
TGCAGTGCCGCACTAGCGGGGGGGACAGATACGCAGTATTTT
CSAALAGGTDTQYF
>NA|TRBV4-1|TRBJ1-1|NA
TGCGCCAGCAGCCAATGGGGGCCAGGGGACACTGAAGCTTTCTTT
CASSQWGPGDTEAFF
>NA|TRBV20-1|TRBJ2-1|NA
TGCAGTGCTAGGGACAATAAACGGGGAGATGAGCAGTTCTTC
CSARDNKRGDEQFF
>many|TRBV6-5|TRBJ1-1|NA
TGTGCCAGCAGTTTCGACAGAAAGAACACTGAAGCTTTCTTT
CASSFDRKNTEAFF
>medium-sized|TRBV5-1|TRBJ2-7|NA
TGCGCCAGCAACTCTGTGGGATACGAGCAGTACTTC
CASNSVGYEQYF
>many|TRBV20-1|TRBJ2-2|NA
TGCAGTGCTAGTCGGGGCGGGGAGCTGTTTTTT
CSASRGGELFF
>many|TRBV18|TRBJ1-5|TRBD1
TGTGCCAGCTCACCAAAGGGGACAGGGAATCAGCCCCAGCATTTT
CASSPKGTGNQPQHF
>NA|TRBV12-3/TRBV12-4|TRBJ1-5|TRBD1
TGTGCCAGCAAAACGGGACAGGGAAATCAGACCCAGCATTTT
CASKTGQGNQTQHF
>NA|TRBV5-8|TRBJ1-3|TRBD1
TGTGCCAGCAGCGTCGGGACAGGGTTCTCTGGAAACACCATATATTTT
CASSVGTGFSGNTIYF
>many|TRBV7-5|TRBJ2-1|NA
NA
CISVSEAGGSSYNEQFF
>few|TRBV5-1|TRBJ2-5|NA
TGCGCCAGCAGCTTGGAACGGCCTGCAGAGACCCAGTACTTC
CASSLERPAETQYF
>NA|TRBV6-5|TRBJ1-1|TRBD1
TGTGCCAGCAGTTATGGACCGACAGGGGCGAACACTGAAGCTTTCTTT
CASSYGPTGANTEAFF
>medium-sized|TRBV7-2|TRBJ1-1|NA
TGTGCCAGCAGCTACCACGGGACGGTAGGCGGAGAAGCTTTCTTT
CASSYHGTVGGEAFF
>NA|TRBV20-1|TRBJ2-1|TRBD1
TGCAGTGCTCGCCTCACAGGGGGCACCTACAATGAGCAGTTCTTC
CSARLTGGTYNEQFF
>many|TRBV7-2|TRBJ2-5|NA
TGTGCCAGCAGCCGGTCGGAGGGAGAGACCCAGTACTTC
CASSRSEGETQYF
>few|TRBV6-5|TRBJ2-1|TRBD2
TGTGCCAGCCAACGAGACGGGGGGGCCTCCAATGAGCAGTTCTTC
CASQRDGGASNEQFF
>few|TRBV7-9|TRBJ2-5|NA
NA
CASSTSWAETQYF
>NA|TRBV20-1|TRBJ1-6|NA
TGCAGTGCTAGAGAAGATACAGGGCATAATTCACCCCTCCACTTT
CSAREDTGHNSPLHF
>NA|TRBV18|TRBJ2-7|NA
TGTGCCAGCTCATTCTCGACAGTTGATTCCTACGAGCAGTACTTC
CASSFSTVDSYEQYF
>NA|TRBV12-3/TRBV12-4|TRBJ2-3|TRBD1
TGTGCCAGCACCCTGGGGACAGGGACCCCAGGTACGCAGTATTTT
CASTLGTGTPGTQYF
>NA|TRBV5-1|TRBJ1-1|TRBD1
TGCGCCAGCAGCTGGGGACAGGGATTGGACACTGAAGCTTTCTTT
CASSWGQGLDTEAFF
>many|TRBV5-1|TRBJ1-3|NA
TGCGCCAGCAGCTTGGATCCAGGGGACGGAAACACCATATATTTT
CASSLDPGDGNTIYF
>NA|TRBV5-1|TRBJ2-3|NA
TGCGCCAGCACCAGTGGGGGGAGTCGCGCAGATACGCAGTATTTT
CASTSGGSRADTQYF
>NA|TRBV5-6|TRBJ2-3|TRBD1
TGTGCCAGCAGGGGGAGACAGGGAGCTACGCAGTATTTT
CASRGRQGATQYF
>NA|TRBV7-2|TRBJ2-2|NA
TGTGCCAGCAGCATAAGACAGGGACTCACCGGGGAGATGTTTTTT
CASSIRQGLTGEMFF
>medium-sized|TRBV5-1|TRBJ2-7|NA
TGCGCCAGCAGCATAGACAACTACGAGCAGTACTTC
CASSIDNYEQYF
>many|TRBV20-1|TRBJ1-1|TRBD1
TGCAGTGGGACAGGGGGGACGAACACTGAAGCTTTCTTT
CSGTGGTNTEAFF
>NA|TRBV5-4|TRBJ2-3|NA
TGTGCCAGCAGCTTGGCCAGAGATACGCAGTATTTT
CASSLARDTQYF
>NA|TRBV20-1|TRBJ1-1|NA
TGCAGTGCTAGGGGCAGGGTCTGGAACACTGAAGCTTTCTTT
CSARGRVWNTEAFF
>many|TRBV21-1|TRBJ1-5|NA
TGTGCCAGCAGCAAGAAGGGAGGGGATTATAGCAATCAGCCCCAGCATTTT
CASSKKGGDYSNQPQHF
>few|TRBV9|TRBJ2-7|TRBD2
TGTGCCAGCGGGGGGGTGATGAGCGAGCAGTACTTC
CASGGVMSEQYF
>many|TRBV4-1|TRBJ2-7|NA
TGCGCCAGCCGTGGGGGGGCCCACGAGCAGTACTTC
CASRGGAHEQYF
>medium-sized|TRBV27|TRBJ2-7|TRBD1
TGTGCCAGCAGTGTCCTGCCGGGACAGGGGACCTACGAGCAGTACTTC
CASSVLPGQGTYEQYF